One and the same sample provided the 24 T cell receptor beta chains below, sequenced in a study of T cell changes during pregnancy in multiple sclerosis. The protocol was immunoSEQ multiplex PCR, while the TCRdb copy is restricted to in-frame clones and leaves out a portion. The data hold about 80,000 clones, with just over 90% observed a single time. The sample was peripheral blood, taken before pregnancy. Receptor source: a female donor with multiple sclerosis, enrolled in a pregnancy study.

The sample holds one count of this clone. The chain recombines TRBV4-2 with TRBJ2-3; TRBD2 aligns across 15 bases. Trimming took 4 bases from V and 3 from J; bases not matched to a gene: 8. Germline V gives CDR1 LGHNA, CDR2 YNFKEQ. This CDR3 spans 18 amino acids. CDR3 sequence reads: CASSPGLAGGPYTDTQYF. CDR3 coding DNA: TGTGCCAGCAGCCCTGGACTAGCGGGAGGGCCGTATACAGATACGCAGTATTTT.

This chain links TRBV27 with TRBJ2-7, with TRBD1 matching over 8 bases. The junction had 5 bases not matched to a gene; V was cut back by 0 bases and J by 4 bases. Germline lookup yields CDR1 MNHEY and CDR2 SMNVEV (reference sequence). This CDR3 contains 15 residues. CDR3 sequence: CASSLSSGTGYEQYF. Here the CDR3 DNA reads TGTGCCAGCAGTTTATCCTCCGGGACAGGTTACGAGCAGTACTTC.

This chain joins TRBV27 and TRBJ2-4; TRBD2 is a possible D gene (6 bases). CDR3 length: 13 residues. Trimming removed 4 bases at V and 8 bases at J, with 12 bases between. CDR1 and CDR2 from the germline V gene are MNHEY and SMNVEV (reference sequence). In nucleotides, the CDR3 is TGTGCCAGCAGTTATTTGGGAGGAGACATTCAGTACTTC. This gives the protein CASSYLGGDIQYF.

The chain combines TRBV5-1 with TRBJ1-1; TRBD1 agrees at 11 bases. Unmatched junction bases numbered 4, after V lost 4 bases and J lost 5 bases. CDR1 is SGHRS, CDR2 YFSETQ, per germline. The CDR3 is made up of 14 amino acids. CDR3 coding DNA: TGCGCCAGCAGCAACGGACAGGGGGCAACTGAAGCTTTCTTT. Its protein is CASSNGQGATEAFF.

The chain has TRBV5-8 and TRBJ2-3; 7 nucleotides line up with TRBD1. This CDR3 comprises 16 residues. V gave up 0 bases and J gave up 2 bases; unmatched junction bases: 6. Germline loops: CDR1 SGHTS, CDR2 YDEGEE. CDR3 coding DNA: TGTGCCAGCAGCTTGGGGTCGGGACAGTACACAGATACGCAGTATTTT. It specifies CASSLGSGQYTDTQYF.

The rearrangement links TRBV4-1 to TRBJ2-5; D perhaps matches TRBD2 (6 bases). V was pared by 3 bases and J by 7 bases, with 15 bases between. The CDR3 runs to 14 residues. In germline, CDR1 is MGHRA, CDR2 YSYEKL. CDR3 sequence: CASSQEGRDATQYF. CDR3 nucleotides: TGCGCCAGCAGCCAGGAGGGCAGGGACGCGACCCAGTACTTC.

The chain employs TRBV19 and TRBJ1-4, with 8 bases fitting TRBD1. J was trimmed by 5 bases and V by 5 bases; bases with no gene match: 7. The CDR3 runs to 15 residues. CDR1 and CDR2 from the germline V gene are LNHDA and SQIVND (reference sequence). The CDR3 loop reads CASSFGTGPNEKLFF. The DNA of the CDR3 is TGTGCCAGTAGTTTCGGGACAGGTCCAAATGAAAAACTGTTTTTT.

This sequence joins TRBV5-1 and TRBJ2-5; tentative D call: TRBD1 (5 bases). Germline V gene sequence: CDR1 SGHRS, CDR2 YFSETQ. The CDR3 consists of 17 residues. With 4 bases removed from V and 0 bases from J, the gap between germline ends came to 19 bases. The CDR3 reads CASSATVLLGYQETQYF. The DNA for the CDR3 is TGCGCCAGCAGCGCGACAGTTTTGTTAGGGTACCAAGAGACCCAGTACTTC.

This clone was recorded a few times. The rearrangement joins TRBV5-8 to TRBJ1-1; D remains ambiguous. Germline V gene lookup returns CDR1 SGHTS and CDR2 YDEGEE. V lost 0 bases and J 4 bases, leaving 13 bases between the germline ends. This CDR3 has 15 residues. The CDR3 DNA follows: TGTGCCAGCAGCTTGGTAATCGGGTTCCGCACTGAAGCTTTCTTT. This encodes CASSLVIGFRTEAFF.

V and J are TRBV7-9 and TRBJ2-1; a weak D match, TRBD2 (6 bases). Germline-derived CDR1 and CDR2 are SEHNR and FQNEAQ (reference sequence). This CDR3 has 15 amino acids. The V end lost 8 bases, the J end lost 0 bases, and 14 bases lay between the germline ends. CDR3 sequence (DNA): TGTGCCAGCCATACGCTGCGGGGCTCCTACAATGAGCAGTTCTTC. Translation: CASHTLRGSYNEQFF.

The chain uses TRBV4-2 and TRBJ1-1; D not certain. Germline V gene sequence: CDR1 LGHNA, CDR2 YNFKEQ. Deletions cut 6 bases from V and 1 base from J, with 18 bases between. The CDR3 has 16 residues. The CDR3 protein is CASRANSLAGNTEAFF. The CDR3 DNA follows: TGTGCCAGCAGAGCCAACTCTCTCGCAGGGAACACTGAAGCTTTCTTT.

The chain has TRBV5-1 and TRBJ2-3; possible D gene TRBD2, 5 bases. Germline CDR1 is SGHRS and CDR2 is YFSETQ. This CDR3 is built from 15 residues. Deletions cut 4 bases from V and 3 bases from J, with 15 bases between. The CDR3 sequence: CASSRAEGSTDTQYF. CDR3 bases: TGCGCCAGCAGCCGAGCCGAAGGGAGTACAGATACGCAGTATTTT.

The rearrangement joins TRBV28 to TRBJ2-7, with 7 bases that match TRBD2. This CDR3 has 15 residues. V trimming: 3 bases; J trimming: 1 base; junction bases outside the gene matches: 6. Germline CDR1 is MDHEN and CDR2 is SYDVKM. Written as DNA, the CDR3 is TGTGCCAGCAGTTTTCGCACTAGCGAATCCTACGAGCAGTACTTC. It translates to CASSFRTSESYEQYF.

The chain employs TRBV19 and TRBJ1-1; no definite D call. CDR1 and CDR2 from the germline V gene are LNHDA and SQIVND (reference sequence). The CDR3 consists of 16 residues. Trimming cost V 3 bases and J 1 base, with 15 bases left between them. The CDR3 is CASSIRSHPPNTEAFF. The CDR3 DNA reads as TGTGCCAGTAGTATTCGGTCCCATCCCCCGAACACTGAAGCTTTCTTT.

A single count supports this clone. The chain employs TRBV6-5 and TRBJ2-7; the match to TRBD1 covers 9 bases. J gave up 3 bases and V 6 bases, and 3 bases lay outside the gene matches. CDR3 length: 13 amino acids. The germline V gene encodes CDR1 MNHEY and CDR2 SVGAGI. Here the CDR3 DNA reads TGTGCCAGCAGACTGACAGGGGGCTACGAGCAGTACTTC. This translates into CASRLTGGYEQYF.

The V and J genes are TRBV27 and TRBJ2-1; TRBD2 matches 11 bases. The CDR3 sequence is 17 residues long. CDR1 and CDR2 from the germline V gene are MNHEY and SMNVEV (reference sequence). V gave up 6 bases and J gave up 4 bases; unmatched junction bases: 11. CDR3 residues: CASRSSGTSGRYNEQFF. CDR3 in DNA: TGTGCCAGCAGAAGTTCCGGGACTAGCGGCCGATACAATGAGCAGTTCTTC.

The chain joins TRBV7-2 to TRBJ2-1; the match to TRBD2 covers 10 bases. The CDR3 contains 17 residues. The V segment lost 5 bases and the J segment 0 bases; nucleotides outside the gene matches: 7. In germline, CDR1 is SGHTA, CDR2 FQGNSA. CDR3 DNA: TGTGCCAGCAGCCCCGGACTAGCGGAAAGCTCCTACAATGAGCAGTTCTTC. Translating it yields CASSPGLAESSYNEQFF.

This clone was counted a single time. The chain is built from TRBV28 and TRBJ2-4; TRBD1 matches at 9 bases. The CDR3 is made up of 15 amino acids. V was clipped by 5 bases and J by 6 bases; unmatched bases: 8. Germline V lookup: CDR1 MDHEN, CDR2 SYDVKM. The DNA of the CDR3 is TGTGCCAGCAGTCCCTTCGGACAGGGGTTAAACATTCAGTACTTC. Amino acid sequence: CASSPFGQGLNIQYF. Full variable domain (rest looked up from reference TRBV28 and TRBJ2-4): DVKVTQSSRYLVKRTGEKVFLECVQDMDHENMFWYRQDPGLGLRLIYFSYDVKMKEKGDIPEGYSVSREKKERFSLILESASTNQTSMYLCASSPFGQGLNIQYFGAGTRLSVL.

This clone showed up just once. This chain links TRBV6-1 with TRBJ2-3; 7 bases match TRBD2. This CDR3 comprises 15 residues. The ends lost 8 bases at V and 0 bases at J; junction bases unmatched: 8. Germline V gene sequence: CDR1 MNHNS, CDR2 SASEGT. The DNA of the CDR3 is TGTGCCAGCGCGGTGGGCGGGAGTAGCACAGATACGCAGTATTTT. It codes for CASAVGGSSTDTQYF.

This chain joins TRBV27 and TRBJ2-5; tentative D call: TRBD2 (5 bases). The CDR3 has 14 residues. The germline V gene has CDR1 MNHEY and CDR2 SMNVEV (reference sequence). The V end was cut by 4 bases, the J end by 2 bases, with 11 bases between. This chain's CDR3 is CASSSGLGQETQYF. The CDR3 nucleotides are TGTGCCAGCAGTTCAGGACTGGGACAAGAGACCCAGTACTTC.

The chain employs TRBV19 and TRBJ2-5; the match to TRBD2 covers 13 bases. The V segment lost 7 bases and the J segment 5 bases; nucleotides outside the gene matches: 7. The germline CDR1 and CDR2 sequences are LNHDA and SQIVND (reference sequence). There are 15 residues in the CDR3. CDR3 coding DNA: TGTGCCAGTACCCGGACTAGCGGGAGTGGGGAGACCCAGTACTTC. Its protein product is CASTRTSGSGETQYF.

This clone was seen only once. This chain uses TRBV5-1 with TRBJ1-1; possibly TRBD1 for D (5 bases). There are 13 residues in the CDR3. CDR1 and CDR2 from the germline V gene are SGHRS and YFSETQ. The V and J ends lost 4 bases and 0 bases respectively, with 7 bases between them. The CDR3 DNA reads TGCGCCAGCAGCATACAGGTGAACACTGAAGCTTTCTTT. Protein: CASSIQVNTEAFF.

This chain joins TRBV7-8 and TRBJ2-7, with a tentative D call TRBD1 (6 bases). The CDR3 has 16 amino acids. Germline-derived CDR1 and CDR2 are SGHVS and FQNEAQ. The germline V and J ends were trimmed by 1 base and 5 bases, with 18 bases remaining between them. The DNA for the CDR3 is TGTGCCAGCAGCTTAGGACAGGCTAATGTAGTCCACGAGCAGTACTTC. This codes for CASSLGQANVVHEQYF.

J is TRBJ1-1 and V is TRBV18, with unresolved D. V was clipped by 6 bases and J by 1 base, with 3 bases between them. The CDR3 is made up of 11 amino acids. Germline CDR1 KGHSH, CDR2 LQKENI. The CDR3 reads CASSANTEAFF. CDR3 sequence (DNA): TGTGCCAGCTCGGCGAACACTGAAGCTTTCTTT. Complete variable domain (other parts from reference TRBV18 and TRBJ1-1): NAGVMQNPRHLVRRRGQEARLRCSPMKGHSHVYWYRQLPEEGLKFMVYLQKENIIDESGMPKERFSAEFPKEGPSILRIQQVVRGDSAAYFCASSANTEAFFGQGTRLTVV.